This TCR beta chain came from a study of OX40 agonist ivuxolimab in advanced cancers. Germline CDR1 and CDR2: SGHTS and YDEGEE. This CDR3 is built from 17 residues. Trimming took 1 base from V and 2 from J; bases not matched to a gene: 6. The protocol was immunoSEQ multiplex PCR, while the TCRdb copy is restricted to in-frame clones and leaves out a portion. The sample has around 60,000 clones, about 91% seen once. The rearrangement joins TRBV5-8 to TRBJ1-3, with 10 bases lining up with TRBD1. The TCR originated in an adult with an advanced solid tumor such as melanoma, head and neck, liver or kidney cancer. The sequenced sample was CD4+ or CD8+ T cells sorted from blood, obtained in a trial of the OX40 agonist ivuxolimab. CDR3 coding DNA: TGTGCCAGCAGCTTGCCGGGACAGGGGTTTACTGGAAACACCATATATTTT. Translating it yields CASSLPGQGFTGNTIYF.